Listed here are 23 T cell receptor beta chains from one sample, sequenced in a study of T cells in Graves' hyperthyroidism and ophthalmopathy. RNA transcripts provided the source from which TCR beta CDR3 regions were amplified. RT-PCR in the first round (using the HTBI primer set) targeted the TCR CDR3. MiXCR, applied by TCRdb to the multiplex PCR reads, yields one record per CDR3 protein. The sample lists some 510,000 distinct CDR3 sequences; about a fifth were seen once. Material: blood. The receptors were sampled from a man younger than 35 with Graves' hyperthyroidism.

This clonotype was recorded once. The rearrangement links TRBV7-9 to TRBJ2-7; no definite D call. CDR1 and CDR2 from the germline V gene are SEHNR and FQNEAQ (reference sequence). This CDR3 is 12 amino acids long. The germline V and J ends were trimmed by 3 bases and 6 bases, with 9 bases remaining between them. The CDR3 here is CASSLSSPEQYF. CDR3 sequence (DNA): TGTGCCAGCAGCTTGTCAAGTCCCGAGCAGTACTTC.

This clonotype was detected ten times or more. The gene calls are TRBV10-1 and TRBJ1-2; D possibly corresponds to TRBD1 (6 bases). V lost 7 bases, J lost 0 bases, and 15 bases lay in between. CDR3 length equals 15 residues. Germline loops: CDR1 WNHNN, CDR2 SYGVQD (reference sequence). As DNA, the CDR3 is TGCGCCAGCATCCAAAGGACAGCCCCTAACTATGGCTACACCTTC. This sequence encodes CASIQRTAPNYGYTF.

This clonotype was observed at least ten times. The chain carries TRBV12-3 or TRBV12-4 and TRBJ2-2; D possibly matches TRBD1 or TRBD2 (5 bases each). V lost 2 bases, J lost 5 bases, and 15 bases lay in between. This CDR3 has 16 amino acids. The CDR3 spells CASSLRDLELTGELFF. The CDR3 DNA follows: TGTGCCAGCAGTTTAAGGGACCTGGAGCTGACCGGGGAGCTGTTTTTT.

The chain combines TRBV15 with TRBJ2-2, with D tentatively TRBD1 (6 bases). The V and J ends lost 4 bases and 0 bases respectively, with 9 bases between them. Germline-derived CDR1 and CDR2 are LNHNV and YYDKDF (reference sequence). This CDR3 has 15 amino acids. CDR3 DNA: TGTGCCACCAGCATGGGACAAACGAACACCGGGGAGCTGTTTTTT. It encodes CATSMGQTNTGELFF.

This clonotype was counted ten times or more. The rearrangement links TRBV20-1 to TRBJ2-4; no reliable D call. The ends were cut back, 3 bases at V and 7 bases at J, with 7 bases in the middle. CDR3 length: 11 residues. Germline CDR1 is DFQATT and CDR2 is SNEGSKA (reference sequence). CDR3 region: CSASPSNIQYF. The CDR3 DNA is TGCAGTGCTAGCCCCTCTAACATTCAGTACTTC.

CDR3 amino acids: CPEGLLFYEQYF. CDR3 nucleotide sequence: TGTCCCGAGGGACTATTGTTCTACGAGCAGTACTTC. This chain links TRBV6-1 with TRBJ2-7, with 7 nucleotides matching TRBD2. Looked up from germline, CDR1 is MNHNS and CDR2 is SASEGT. This CDR3 region has 12 residues.

This clonotype was seen only a few times. The genes are TRBV7-9 and TRBJ2-5, with TRBD2 identical over 9 bases. V lost 8 bases, J lost 4 bases, and 8 bases stayed unmatched. CDR1 is SEHNR, CDR2 FQNEAQ, per germline (reference sequence). This CDR3 contains 14 residues. CDR3 coding DNA: TGTGCCAGCGAAGGCGGGGGGGCCGGAGAGACCCAGTACTTC. This gives the protein CASEGGGAGETQYF.

The chain is built from TRBV2 and TRBJ2-7, with a possible D match to TRBD2 (6 bases). Germline values: CDR1 SNHLY, CDR2 FYNNEI. The CDR3 consists of 12 residues. V was clipped by 8 bases and J by 2 bases, with 10 bases between them. The CDR3 DNA reads TGTGCCAGCGCGGAGGGCGCCTACGAGCAGTACTTC. Protein sequence: CASAEGAYEQYF.

This clonotype was detected ten times or more. J is TRBJ2-2 and V is TRBV28; 7 bases match TRBD1. With 5 bases clipped from V and 4 bases from J, the junction kept 16 bases outside the gene matches. Germline V CDR1 and CDR2: MDHEN, SYDVKM. CDR3 length: 18 amino acids. CDR3 protein: CASSLLPSRQGATGELFF. In nucleotides, the CDR3 is TGTGCCAGCAGTCTTCTGCCCTCACGACAGGGCGCCACCGGGGAGCTGTTTTTT. The complete variable domain, with remaining parts taken from reference TRBV28 and TRBJ2-2, reads DVKVTQSSRYLVKRTGEKVFLECVQDMDHENMFWYRQDPGLGLRLIYFSYDVKMKEKGDIPEGYSVSREKKERFSLILESASTNQTSMYLCASSLLPSRQGATGELFFGEGSRLTVL.

The chain employs TRBV7-9 and TRBJ1-2, with 7 positions matching TRBD1. The germline gives CDR1 SEHNR, CDR2 FQNEAQ (reference sequence). CDR3 size: 15 residues. J gave up 3 bases and V 0 bases, and 4 bases lay outside the gene matches. CDR3 DNA: TGTGCCAGCAGCTTAGCTCCGACAGGGCACTATGGCTACACCTTC. Translated, it gives CASSLAPTGHYGYTF.

This clonotype was detected many times. The V and J genes are TRBV7-9 and TRBJ1-1; 8 bases map to TRBD1. V lost 5 bases and J lost 1; bases outside the gene matches: 6. This CDR3 has 15 amino acids. Looked up from germline, CDR1 is SEHNR and CDR2 is FQNEAQ (reference sequence). The CDR3 sequence: CASSTQGATNTEAFF. The CDR3 DNA reads TGTGCCAGCAGCACCCAGGGGGCAACGAACACTGAAGCTTTCTTT.

This clonotype was seen at least ten times. The V and J genes are TRBV6-2 or TRBV6-3 and TRBJ2-5; the D gene is possibly TRBD1 (6 bases). This CDR3 is 12 amino acids long. Trimming left V 6 bases short and J 5 bases short, with 10 bases between. CDR1 is MNHEY, CDR2 SVGEGT, per germline. The CDR3 DNA follows: TGTGCCAGCAGCTACCAGGGGGAGACCCAGTACTTC. This encodes CASSYQGETQYF.

To note about this clonotype: A much larger clone lies one base from this, so it may be a read error. The chain joins TRBV28 to TRBJ1-1; tentative D call: TRBD1 (5 bases). Germline-derived CDR1 and CDR2 are MDHEN and SYDVKM. CDR3 size: 14 residues. V was shortened by 3 bases and J by 5 bases, with 13 bases between the two germline ends. Written as DNA, the CDR3 is TGTGCCAGCAGTTTCCAGGGTCGGTGGACTGAAGCTTTCTTT. Residues: CASSFQGRWTEAFF.

The table lists this clonotype with many counts. The DNA for the CDR3 is TGTGCCAGCAGTGAAGGGGGGGACTTCGCCTACGAGCAGTACTTC. Amino acids: CASSEGGDFAYEQYF. J is TRBJ2-7 and V is TRBV6-1; TRBD2 might be the D (6 bases). The V gene's germline CDR1 is MNHNS and CDR2 SASEGT. The CDR3 extends over 15 amino acids. V was clipped by 1 base and J by 2 bases, with 12 bases between them.

In its sample, this clonotype was seen many times. The genes are TRBV6-2 or TRBV6-3 and TRBJ2-7; perhaps TRBD1 as D (6 bases). The CDR3 covers 14 residues. V was cut by 2 bases and J by 3 bases, with 11 bases left in between. Germline V gene data show CDR1 as MNHEY and CDR2 as SVGEGT. The CDR3 bases are TGTGCCAGCAGTTACCCCCGGACAGACTACGAGCAGTACTTC. Protein sequence: CASSYPRTDYEQYF.

About this clonotype: Possible read error: a much larger clone is one base away. No conserved phenylalanine or tryptophan is present at the end of the CDR3, so a read error is the likely explanation. The chain joins TRBV11-1 to TRBJ2-7, with D tentatively TRBD1 (5 bases). V dropped 3 bases and J dropped 5 bases, with 14 bases sitting between them. In germline, CDR1 is SGHAT, CDR2 FQDESV (reference sequence). The CDR3 has 14 residues. The CDR3 DNA reads as TGTGCCAGCAGCTTTAATCAGGGTCGGAACGAGCAGTACTAC. Residues: CASSFNQGRNEQYY.

This chain joins TRBV6-5 and TRBJ2-5; D unresolved. This CDR3 is built from 13 residues. Germline V lookup: CDR1 MNHEY, CDR2 SVGAGI. Trimming left V 2 bases short and J 5 bases short, with 9 bases between. For the CDR3, the DNA is TGTGCCAGCAGTTACCCGGGTGTGGAGACCCAGTACTTC. Translated: CASSYPGVETQYF.

In its sample, this clonotype was seen many times. J is TRBJ2-2 and V is TRBV11-2; 10 nucleotides line up with TRBD1. J was trimmed by 4 bases and V by 5 bases; bases with no gene match: 4. This CDR3 comprises 15 residues. Germline V gene sequence: CDR1 SGHAT, CDR2 FQNNGV. The CDR3 DNA reads as TGTGCCAGCAGCACGGACAGGGGGAGCACCGGGGAGCTGTTTTTT. The encoded protein is CASSTDRGSTGELFF.

This clonotype appeared many times. V usage is TRBV28 and J usage is TRBJ2-7; D not resolved. Germline V gene sequence: CDR1 MDHEN, CDR2 SYDVKM. The CDR3 extends over 11 amino acids. V was clipped by 10 bases and J by 6 bases, with 13 bases between them. This CDR3 reads CATGLGLEQYF. In DNA form, the CDR3 reads TGTGCCACAGGTCTAGGCCTCGAGCAGTACTTC.

This clonotype was counted many times. V and J are TRBV10-3 and TRBJ1-2; 11 nucleotides line up with TRBD1. Germline CDR1 ENHRY, CDR2 SYGVKD. The CDR3 has 14 residues. Trimming removed 6 bases from V and 3 bases from J; junction bases left unmatched: 3. The CDR3 bases are TGTGCCATCAGGGGACAGGGGGTCGACTATGGCTACACCTTC. It translates to CAIRGQGVDYGYTF.

The CDR3 nucleotides read TGTGCCAGCAGCTTGGTAAGCGACACTGAAGCTTTCTTT. The encoded protein is CASSLVSDTEAFF. The chain links TRBV5-5 to TRBJ1-1; the D is unclear. There are 13 residues in the CDR3. V was cut by 0 bases and J by 3 bases, with 6 bases left in between. Germline V gene lookup returns CDR1 SGHKS and CDR2 YYEKEE (reference sequence).

This clonotype was found many times. This chain links TRBV5-1 with TRBJ1-1, with TRBD1 matching 10 bases. This CDR3 is 15 amino acids long. The ends lost 2 bases at V and 3 bases at J; junction bases unmatched: 4. CDR1 and CDR2 from the germline V gene are SGHRS and YFSETQ. CDR3 in amino acids: CASSLKGTGDTEAFF. DNA of the CDR3: TGCGCCAGCAGCTTAAAGGGGACAGGGGACACTGAAGCTTTCTTT.

This clonotype was recorded many times. The chain is built from TRBV4-2 and TRBJ1-2; D might be TRBD1 (5 bases). From germline, CDR1 is LGHNA and CDR2 YNFKEQ. Trimming took 1 base from V and 6 from J, leaving 18 bases between them. This CDR3 has 16 amino acids. CDR3 loop: CASSQGAGLGSHGYTF. In nucleotides, the CDR3 is TGTGCCAGCAGCCAAGGAGCGGGGCTTGGGTCGCATGGCTACACCTTC.